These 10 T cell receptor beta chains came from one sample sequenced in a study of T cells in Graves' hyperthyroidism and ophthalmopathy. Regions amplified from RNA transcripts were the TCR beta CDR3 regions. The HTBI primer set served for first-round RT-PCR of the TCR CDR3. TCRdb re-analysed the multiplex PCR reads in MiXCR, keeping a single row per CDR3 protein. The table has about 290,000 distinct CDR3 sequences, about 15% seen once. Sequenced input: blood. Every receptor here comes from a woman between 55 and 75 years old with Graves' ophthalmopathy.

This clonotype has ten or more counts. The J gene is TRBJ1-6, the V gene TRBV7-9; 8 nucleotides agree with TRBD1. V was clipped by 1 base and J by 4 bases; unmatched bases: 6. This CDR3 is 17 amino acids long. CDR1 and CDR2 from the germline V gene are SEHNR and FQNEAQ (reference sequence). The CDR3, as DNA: TGTGCCAGCAGCTTAGTAGTCAGGGGGCGGTATAATTCACCCCTCCACTTT. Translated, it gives CASSLVVRGRYNSPLHF.

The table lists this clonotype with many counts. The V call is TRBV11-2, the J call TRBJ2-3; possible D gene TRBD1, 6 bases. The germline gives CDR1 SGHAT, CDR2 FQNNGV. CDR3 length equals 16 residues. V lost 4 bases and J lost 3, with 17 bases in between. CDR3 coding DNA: TGTGCCAGCAGCTCACCTGGCACAGGGAAAACAGATACGCAGTATTTT. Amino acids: CASSSPGTGKTDTQYF. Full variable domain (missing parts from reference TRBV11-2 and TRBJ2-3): EAGVAQSPRYKIIEKRQSVAFWCNPISGHATLYWYQQILGQGPKLLIQFQNNGVVDDSQLPKDRFSAERLKGVDSTLKIQPAKLEDSAVYLCASSSPGTGKTDTQYFGPGTRLTVL.

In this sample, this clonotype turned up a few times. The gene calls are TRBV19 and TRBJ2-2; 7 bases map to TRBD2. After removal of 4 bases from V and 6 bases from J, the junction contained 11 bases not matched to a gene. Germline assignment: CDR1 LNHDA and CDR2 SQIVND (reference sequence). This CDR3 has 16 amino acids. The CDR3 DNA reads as TGTGCCAGTAGTAAATGGGGAGGACTAGGAGCCGGGGAGCTGTTTTTT. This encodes CASSKWGGLGAGELFF.

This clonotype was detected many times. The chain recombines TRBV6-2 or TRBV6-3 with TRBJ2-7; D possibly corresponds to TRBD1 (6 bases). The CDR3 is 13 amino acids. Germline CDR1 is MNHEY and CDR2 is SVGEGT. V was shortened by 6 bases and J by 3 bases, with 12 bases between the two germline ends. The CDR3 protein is CASSNTGYYEQYF. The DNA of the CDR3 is TGTGCCAGCAGCAATACAGGGTACTACGAGCAGTACTTC.

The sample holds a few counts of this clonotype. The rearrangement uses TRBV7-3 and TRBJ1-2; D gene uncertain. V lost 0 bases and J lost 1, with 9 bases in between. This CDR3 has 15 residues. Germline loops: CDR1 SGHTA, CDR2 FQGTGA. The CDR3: CASSLTVSDNYGYTF. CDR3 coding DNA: TGTGCCAGCAGCTTAACGGTGTCAGATAACTATGGCTACACCTTC.

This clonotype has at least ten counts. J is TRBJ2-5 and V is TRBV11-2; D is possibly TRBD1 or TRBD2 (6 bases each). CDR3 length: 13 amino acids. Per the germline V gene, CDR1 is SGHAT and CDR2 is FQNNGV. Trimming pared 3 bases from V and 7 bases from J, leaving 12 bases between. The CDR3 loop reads CASSFTGTGTQYF. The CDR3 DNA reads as TGTGCCAGCAGCTTCACAGGGACTGGGACCCAGTACTTC.

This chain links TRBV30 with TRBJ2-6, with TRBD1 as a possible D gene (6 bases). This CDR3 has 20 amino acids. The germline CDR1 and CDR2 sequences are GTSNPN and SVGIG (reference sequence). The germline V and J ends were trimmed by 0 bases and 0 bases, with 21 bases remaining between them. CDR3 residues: CAWSVLFSGTSRSGANVLTF. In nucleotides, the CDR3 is TGTGCCTGGAGTGTACTCTTCTCCGGGACAAGTCGCTCTGGGGCCAACGTCCTGACTTTC.

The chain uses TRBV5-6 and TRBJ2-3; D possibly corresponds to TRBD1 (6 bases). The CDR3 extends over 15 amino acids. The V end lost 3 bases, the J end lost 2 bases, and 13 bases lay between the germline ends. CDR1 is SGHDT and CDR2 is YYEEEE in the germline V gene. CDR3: CASSSYRANTDTQYF. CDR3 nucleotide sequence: TGTGCCAGCAGCTCGTACAGGGCCAACACAGATACGCAGTATTTT.

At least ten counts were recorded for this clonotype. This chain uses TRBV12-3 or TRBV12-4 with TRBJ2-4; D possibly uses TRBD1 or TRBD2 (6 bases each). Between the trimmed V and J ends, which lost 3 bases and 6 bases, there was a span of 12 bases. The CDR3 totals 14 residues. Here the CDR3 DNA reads TGTGCCAGCAGTTTTCCGGGGGCGGGAAACATTCAGTACTTC. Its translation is CASSFPGAGNIQYF.

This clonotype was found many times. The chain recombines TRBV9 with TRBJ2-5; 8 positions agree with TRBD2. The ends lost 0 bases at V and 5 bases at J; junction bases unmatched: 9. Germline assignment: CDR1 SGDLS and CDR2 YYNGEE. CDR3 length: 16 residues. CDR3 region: CASSVASGGRGETQYF. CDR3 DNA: TGTGCCAGCAGCGTAGCAAGCGGGGGCCGAGGGGAGACCCAGTACTTC.